One and the same sample provided the 26 T cell receptor beta chains below, sequenced in a study of T cell changes during pregnancy in multiple sclerosis. The method was immunoSEQ multiplex PCR; TCRdb's version includes in-frame clones alone and lacks a portion of them. The sample carries about 15,000 clones, approximately 83% recorded once. The material sequenced was CD8+ T cells from peripheral blood mononuclear cells, taken in the first trimester of pregnancy. The receptors derive from a female donor with multiple sclerosis, enrolled in a pregnancy study.

This clone was detected only once. The chain has TRBV19 and TRBJ2-7; D possibly corresponds to TRBD1 (6 bases). The germline CDR1 and CDR2 sequences are LNHDA and SQIVND (reference sequence). V was shortened by 6 bases and J by 1 base, with 13 bases between the two germline ends. The CDR3 extends over 14 amino acids. The DNA of the CDR3 is TGTGCCAGTAGGGTACAGGGTTCGTCCTACGAGCAGTACTTC. Its translation is CASRVQGSSYEQYF.

The chain combines TRBV6-1 with TRBJ2-7; TRBD1 matches 11 bases. V trimming: 2 bases; J trimming: 3 bases; junction bases outside the gene matches: 3. This CDR3 comprises 15 residues. Germline values: CDR1 MNHNS, CDR2 SASEGT. CDR3 sequence (DNA): TGTGCCAGCAGTGAAAGAGGGACAGGGGGCTACGAGCAGTACTTC. It codes for CASSERGTGGYEQYF.

The V gene is TRBV19, the J gene TRBJ2-5; 12 bases line up with TRBD2. The CDR3 is 18 amino acids. Trimming took 3 bases from V and 5 from J; bases not matched to a gene: 13. Germline values: CDR1 LNHDA, CDR2 SQIVND (reference sequence). CDR3 protein: CASSIQGLAGGPDETQYF. CDR3 nucleotide sequence: TGTGCCAGTAGTATTCAGGGCCTAGCGGGAGGGCCTGATGAGACCCAGTACTTC. The full variable domain, with the rest looked up from reference TRBV19 and TRBJ2-5, is DGGITQSPKYLFRKEGQNVTLSCEQNLNHDAMYWYRQDPGQGLRLIYYSQIVNDFQKGDIAEGYSVSREKKESFPLTVTSAQKNPTAFYLCASSIQGLAGGPDETQYFGPGTRLLVL.

The chain recombines TRBV9 with TRBJ2-7; 7 bases match TRBD2. The germline V gene encodes CDR1 SGDLS and CDR2 YYNGEE. CDR3 size: 13 residues. The junction had 3 bases not matched to a gene; V was cut back by 0 bases and J by 6 bases. CDR3 sequence reads: CASSVGGGFEQYF. The CDR3 DNA follows: TGTGCCAGCAGCGTAGGGGGGGGTTTCGAGCAGTACTTC. Using reference TRBV9 and TRBJ2-7 for the parts outside the CDR3, the full variable domain is DSGVTQTPKHLITATGQRVTLRCSPRSGDLSVYWYQQSLDQGLQFLIQYYNGEERAKGNILERFSAQQFPDLHSELNLSSLELGDSALYFCASSVGGGFEQYFGPGTRLTVT.

The count of this clone is one. The chain has TRBV7-9 and TRBJ1-3, with D possibly matching TRBD1 (6 bases). The V gene lost 1 base and the J gene lost 1 base, with 17 bases spanning the gap. The CDR3 extends over 18 amino acids. Germline V CDR1 and CDR2: SEHNR, FQNEAQ (reference sequence). The chain's CDR3 is CASSLGSGFTGSGNTIYF. The CDR3 DNA is TGTGCCAGCAGCTTAGGGTCAGGATTTACAGGGTCTGGAAACACCATATATTTT.

This chain joins TRBV19 and TRBJ2-7, with 9 bases identical to TRBD1. The CDR3 is 15 amino acids. J lost 5 bases, V lost 3 bases, and 8 bases had no gene match. Germline loops: CDR1 LNHDA, CDR2 SQIVND (reference sequence). The CDR3 loop is CASSMDSGTGNEQYF. The CDR3 DNA follows: TGTGCCAGTAGTATGGATTCCGGGACAGGGAACGAGCAGTACTTC.

This clone was seen a single time. V gene TRBV27 combines with J gene TRBJ2-7, with TRBD1 identical over 9 bases. CDR1 is MNHEY, CDR2 SMNVEV, per germline (reference sequence). The CDR3 covers 14 residues. After removal of 2 bases from V and 4 bases from J, the junction contained 3 bases not matched to a gene. The CDR3 is CASSLAGTGYEQYF. The CDR3 coding sequence is TGTGCCAGCAGTTTAGCCGGGACAGGGTACGAGCAGTACTTC.

This chain uses TRBV4-1 with TRBJ2-5; no definite D call. CDR1 is MGHRA and CDR2 is YSYEKL in the germline V gene. Trimming removed 5 bases at V and 5 bases at J, with 6 bases between. The CDR3 contains 11 residues. The CDR3 coding sequence is TGCGCCAGCAGCGTCGGTGAGACCCAGTACTTC. Translation: CASSVGETQYF.

The V and J genes are TRBV6-1 and TRBJ2-3; 10 nucleotides line up with TRBD2. Germline-derived CDR1 and CDR2 are MNHNS and SASEGT. The CDR3 loop spans 15 amino acids. Trimming took 2 bases from V and 4 from J; bases not matched to a gene: 3. CDR3 in amino acids: CASSEKAGGPDTQYF. The CDR3 DNA sequence: TGTGCCAGCAGTGAAAAAGCGGGGGGGCCAGATACGCAGTATTTT.

This clone was detected a few times. The V call is TRBV5-5, the J call TRBJ2-7; TRBD1 is a possible D gene (5 bases). Per germline, CDR1 SGHKS and CDR2 YYEKEE (reference sequence). CDR3 length: 15 residues. V lost 1 base and J lost 3, with 14 bases in between. This chain's CDR3 is CASSLSPQQDYEQYF. CDR3 bases: TGTGCCAGCAGCTTGTCCCCCCAACAGGACTACGAGCAGTACTTC.

This chain connects TRBV4-1 to TRBJ2-1, with a possible D match to TRBD2 (6 bases). This CDR3 is 15 amino acids long. Trimming removed 4 bases at V and 8 bases at J, with 18 bases between. Germline lookup yields CDR1 MGHRA and CDR2 YSYEKL. The chain's CDR3 is CASSPRASGGDEQFF. The CDR3 DNA follows: TGCGCCAGCAGCCCCCGGGCCTCGGGCGGGGATGAGCAGTTCTTC.

The rearrangement links TRBV5-1 to TRBJ2-7; 7 positions agree with TRBD2. V was pared by 0 bases and J by 6 bases, with 0 bases of the junction left unmatched. Germline values: CDR1 SGHRS, CDR2 YFSETQ. This CDR3 comprises 12 residues. CDR3 loop: CASSLAGGEQYF. The CDR3 DNA reads TGCGCCAGCAGCTTGGCGGGGGGCGAGCAGTACTTC. Full variable domain (outside the CDR3, taken from reference TRBV5-1 and TRBJ2-7): KAGVTQTPRYLIKTRGQQVTLSCSPISGHRSVSWYQQTPGQGLQFLFEYFSETQRNKGNFPGRFSGRQFSNSRSEMNVSTLELGDSALYLCASSLAGGEQYFGPGTRLTVT.

This clone was detected a few times. This chain links TRBV19 with TRBJ1-1; D is unclear. The CDR3 spans 13 residues. Germline V lookup: CDR1 LNHDA, CDR2 SQIVND (reference sequence). Trimming took 5 bases from V and 5 from J, leaving 12 bases between them. CDR3 DNA sequence: TGTGCCAGTAGTGAGGCAGTCTCGACTGAAGCTTTCTTT. It translates to CASSEAVSTEAFF.

DNA of the CDR3: TGTGCCAGCAGTTCCTCCCGGACTAACAATGAGCAGTTCTTC. Amino acids: CASSSSRTNNEQFF. The V and J genes are TRBV27 and TRBJ2-1; TRBD2 is a possible D gene (6 bases). The V and J ends lost 4 bases and 5 bases respectively, with 12 bases between them. This CDR3 spans 14 amino acids. Germline assignment: CDR1 MNHEY and CDR2 SMNVEV (reference sequence).

The V gene is TRBV6-5, the J gene TRBJ2-3, with D perhaps matching TRBD1 (6 bases). The CDR3 is made up of 15 amino acids. The V and J ends lost 0 bases and 2 bases respectively, with 9 bases between them. Germline CDR1 is MNHEY and CDR2 is SVGAGI. Here the CDR3 reads CASSYSQGITDTQYF. The CDR3 bases are TGTGCCAGCAGTTACTCGCAGGGGATCACAGATACGCAGTATTTT.

The chain recombines TRBV25-1 with TRBJ1-2; possible D gene TRBD1, 6 bases. The ends were cut back, 6 bases at V and 5 bases at J, with 19 bases in the middle. CDR3 length: 15 residues. Germline V gene lookup returns CDR1 MGHDK and CDR2 SYGVNS. DNA for the CDR3: TGTGCCAGCAGCCTACAGGGAGAGGGAGAATATGGCTACACCTTC. This sequence encodes CASSLQGEGEYGYTF.

The rearrangement joins TRBV19 to TRBJ2-1, with TRBD2 matching 7 bases. CDR3 size: 16 residues. Trimming at V came to 2 bases and at J to 1 base, leaving 5 bases not matched to a gene. Germline lookup yields CDR1 LNHDA and CDR2 SQIVND (reference sequence). CDR3 in amino acids: CASSINGGGSYNEQFF. DNA of the CDR3: TGTGCCAGTAGTATAAATGGGGGGGGATCCTACAATGAGCAGTTCTTC.

The chain recombines TRBV28 with TRBJ2-3; 7 nucleotides match TRBD1. Germline CDR1 is MDHEN and CDR2 is SYDVKM. This CDR3 has 16 residues. The V and J ends lost 2 bases and 6 bases, in that order; junction bases with no gene match: 11. The CDR3 sequence is CASSLIGTAIRDTQYF. The CDR3 DNA reads TGTGCCAGCAGTTTAATAGGGACAGCTATAAGGGATACGCAGTATTTT.

The V call is TRBV6-4, the J call TRBJ2-1; 7 bases map to TRBD1. Germline trimming cut 4 bases from V and 6 bases from J; bases unmatched to any gene: 9. Germline assignment: CDR1 MRHNA and CDR2 SNTAGT. The CDR3 has 15 residues. CDR3 sequence: CASSAQTGKGNEQFF. The CDR3 DNA reads TGTGCCAGCAGTGCTCAGACAGGGAAGGGCAATGAGCAGTTCTTC.

V is TRBV19 and J is TRBJ2-1; a possible D gene is TRBD1 (8 bases). V shed 11 bases and J shed 5 bases, with 16 bases lying between them. This CDR3 contains 13 residues. The V gene's germline CDR1 is LNHDA and CDR2 SQIVND (reference sequence). CDR3: CASGQGGDNEQFF. The CDR3 region has the DNA TGTGCCTCTGGACAGGGAGGGGACAATGAGCAGTTCTTC.

This clone was detected only a few times. Other DNA sequences in the same sample also yield this CDR3. This sequence joins TRBV27 and TRBJ2-7; perhaps TRBD1 as D (5 bases). CDR3 size: 15 residues. The V end was cut by 1 base, the J end by 5 bases, with 15 bases between. The germline V gene encodes CDR1 MNHEY and CDR2 SMNVEV (reference sequence). CDR3 nucleotides: TGTGCCAGCAGTTTATACGCAGGGTTAAGCGACGAGCAGTACTTC. It specifies CASSLYAGLSDEQYF.

The chain carries TRBV27 and TRBJ2-3, with TRBD2 as a possible D gene (6 bases). This CDR3 has 14 amino acids. The germline V and J ends were trimmed by 4 bases and 2 bases, with 10 bases remaining between them. Germline V lookup: CDR1 MNHEY, CDR2 SMNVEV (reference sequence). For the CDR3, the DNA is TGTGCCAGCAGTTACAGCGGGTTCACAGATACGCAGTATTTT. It yields the protein CASSYSGFTDTQYF.

This chain links TRBV14 with TRBJ1-1, with TRBD1 matching 8 bases. The V segment lost 1 base and the J segment 4 bases; nucleotides outside the gene matches: 2. The CDR3 extends over 14 amino acids. The germline V gene has CDR1 SGHDN and CDR2 FVKESK. For the CDR3, the DNA is TGTGCCAGCAGCCAAGGCAGGGGGCTCACTGAAGCTTTCTTT. Its translation is CASSQGRGLTEAFF.

The rearrangement uses TRBV28 and TRBJ2-3, with D maybe TRBD1 (7 bases). CDR1 is MDHEN and CDR2 is SYDVKM in the germline V gene. The germline V and J ends were trimmed by 1 base and 8 bases, with 16 bases remaining between them. The length of the CDR3 is 15 residues. The DNA of the CDR3 is TGTGCCAGCAGTTTATTTTACAGGGGAGGAGGTACGCAGTATTTT. Protein sequence: CASSLFYRGGGTQYF.

The chain carries TRBV2 and TRBJ2-3; perhaps TRBD2 as D (6 bases). The CDR3 totals 14 residues. V lost 3 bases and J lost 2, with 9 bases in between. Germline V gene sequence: CDR1 SNHLY, CDR2 FYNNEI. CDR3 loop: CASSDGLNTDTQYF. The CDR3 nucleotides read TGTGCCAGCAGTGACGGACTAAACACAGATACGCAGTATTTT.

CDR3 region: CASSLNLGADTQYF. The CDR3 DNA reads TGTGCCAGCAGCTTAAATCTGGGAGCAGATACGCAGTATTTT. The V gene is TRBV7-3, the J gene TRBJ2-3; tentatively, D is TRBD2 (5 bases). The CDR3 covers 14 residues. The germline CDR1 and CDR2 sequences are SGHTA and FQGTGA. V was shortened by 1 base and J by 4 bases, with 9 bases between the two germline ends.